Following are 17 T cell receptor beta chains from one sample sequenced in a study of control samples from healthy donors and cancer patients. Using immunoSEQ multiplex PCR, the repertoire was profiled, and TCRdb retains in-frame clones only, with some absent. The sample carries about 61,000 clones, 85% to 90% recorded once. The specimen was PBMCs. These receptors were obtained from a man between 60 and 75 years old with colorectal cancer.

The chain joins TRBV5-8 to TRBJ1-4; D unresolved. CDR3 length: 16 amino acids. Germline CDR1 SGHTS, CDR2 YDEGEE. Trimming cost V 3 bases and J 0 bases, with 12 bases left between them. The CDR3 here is CASSSGRTSTNEKLFF. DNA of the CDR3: TGTGCCAGCAGCTCCGGACGTACGTCAACTAATGAAAAACTGTTTTTT.

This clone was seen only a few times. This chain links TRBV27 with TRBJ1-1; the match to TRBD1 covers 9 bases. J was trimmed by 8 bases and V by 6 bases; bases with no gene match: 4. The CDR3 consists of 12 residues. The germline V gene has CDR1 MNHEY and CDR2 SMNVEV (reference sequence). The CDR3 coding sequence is TGTGCCAGCAGAACAACAGGGGGCGAAGCTTTCTTT. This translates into CASRTTGGEAFF.

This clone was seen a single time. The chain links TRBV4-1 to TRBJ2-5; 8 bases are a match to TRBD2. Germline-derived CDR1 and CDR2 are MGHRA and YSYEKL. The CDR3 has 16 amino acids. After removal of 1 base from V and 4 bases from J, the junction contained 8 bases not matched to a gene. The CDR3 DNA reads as TGCGCCAGCAGCCAAGCGGGCGGGGGGCTTTCAGAGACCCAGTACTTC. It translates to CASSQAGGGLSETQYF.

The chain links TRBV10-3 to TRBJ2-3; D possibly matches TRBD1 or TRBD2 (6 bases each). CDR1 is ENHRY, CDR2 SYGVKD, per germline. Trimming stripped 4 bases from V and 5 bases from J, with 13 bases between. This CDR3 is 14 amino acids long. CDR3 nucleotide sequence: TGTGCCATCAGTGGGGTGGGGGGCGGAGATACGCAGTATTTT. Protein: CAISGVGGGDTQYF.

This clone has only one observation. The CDR3 bases are TGTGCCAGTAGTATCCTGGGGGTTGACAATCAGCCCCAGCATTTT. Its protein product is CASSILGVDNQPQHF. The V call is TRBV19, the J call TRBJ1-5, with D possibly being TRBD1 (5 bases). CDR3 length equals 15 residues. CDR1 is LNHDA and CDR2 is SQIVND in the germline V gene (reference sequence). V dropped 3 bases and J dropped 3 bases, with 12 bases sitting between them. Together with reference TRBV19 and TRBJ1-5, the CDR3 gives the full variable domain: DGGITQSPKYLFRKEGQNVTLSCEQNLNHDAMYWYRQDPGQGLRLIYYSQIVNDFQKGDIAEGYSVSREKKESFPLTVTSAQKNPTAFYLCASSILGVDNQPQHFGDGTRLSIL.

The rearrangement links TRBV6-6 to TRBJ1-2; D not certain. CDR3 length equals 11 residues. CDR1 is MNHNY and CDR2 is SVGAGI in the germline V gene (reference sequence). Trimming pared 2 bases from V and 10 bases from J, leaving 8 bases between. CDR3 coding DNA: TGTGCCAGCAGTTACGTCGGCGACTACACCTTC. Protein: CASSYVGDYTF.

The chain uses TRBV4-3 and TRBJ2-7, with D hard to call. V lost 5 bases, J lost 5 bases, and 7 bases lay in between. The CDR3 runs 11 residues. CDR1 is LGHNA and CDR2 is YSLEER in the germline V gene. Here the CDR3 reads CASSDGDEQYF. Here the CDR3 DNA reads TGCGCCAGCAGCGACGGCGACGAGCAGTACTTC.

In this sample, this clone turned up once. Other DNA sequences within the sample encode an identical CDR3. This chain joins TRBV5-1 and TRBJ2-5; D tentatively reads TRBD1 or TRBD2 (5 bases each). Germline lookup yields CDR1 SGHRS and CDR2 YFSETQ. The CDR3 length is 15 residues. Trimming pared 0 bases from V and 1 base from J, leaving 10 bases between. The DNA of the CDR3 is TGCGCCAGCAGCTTGGGTCGAGGGGTCCAAGAGACCCAGTACTTC. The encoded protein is CASSLGRGVQETQYF.

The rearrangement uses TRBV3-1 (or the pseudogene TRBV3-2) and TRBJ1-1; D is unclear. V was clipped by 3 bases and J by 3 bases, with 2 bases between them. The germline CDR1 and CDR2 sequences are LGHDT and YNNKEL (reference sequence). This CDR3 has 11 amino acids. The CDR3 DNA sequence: TGTGCCAGCAGCCAGTACACTGAAGCTTTCTTT. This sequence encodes CASSQYTEAFF.

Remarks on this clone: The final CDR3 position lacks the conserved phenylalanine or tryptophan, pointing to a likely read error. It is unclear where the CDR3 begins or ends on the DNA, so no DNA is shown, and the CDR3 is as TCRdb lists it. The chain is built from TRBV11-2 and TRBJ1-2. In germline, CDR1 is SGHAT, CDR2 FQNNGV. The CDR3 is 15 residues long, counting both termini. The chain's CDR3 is CASSPPPGGKLWLHL.

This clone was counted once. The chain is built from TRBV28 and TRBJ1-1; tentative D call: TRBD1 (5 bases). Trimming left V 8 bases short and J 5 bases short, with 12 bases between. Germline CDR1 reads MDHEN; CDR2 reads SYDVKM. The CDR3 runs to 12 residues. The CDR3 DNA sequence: TGTGCCAGCGGGACGGGGGGGACTGAAGCTTTCTTT. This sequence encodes CASGTGGTEAFF.

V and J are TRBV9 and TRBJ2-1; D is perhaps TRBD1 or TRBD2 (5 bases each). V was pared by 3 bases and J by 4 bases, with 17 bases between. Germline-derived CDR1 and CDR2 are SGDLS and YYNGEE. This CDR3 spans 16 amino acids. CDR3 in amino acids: CASSARDEGPYNEQFF. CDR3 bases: TGTGCCAGCAGCGCCCGGGACGAGGGGCCTTACAATGAGCAGTTCTTC. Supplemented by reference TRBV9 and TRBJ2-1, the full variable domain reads DSGVTQTPKHLITATGQRVTLRCSPRSGDLSVYWYQQSLDQGLQFLIQYYNGEERAKGNILERFSAQQFPDLHSELNLSSLELGDSALYFCASSARDEGPYNEQFFGPGTRLTVL.

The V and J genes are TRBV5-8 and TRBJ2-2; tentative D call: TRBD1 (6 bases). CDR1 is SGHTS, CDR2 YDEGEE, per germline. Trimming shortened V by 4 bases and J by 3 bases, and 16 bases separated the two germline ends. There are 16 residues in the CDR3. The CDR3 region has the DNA TGTGCCAGCAGCACCACAGGGATAAGGGACACCGGGGAGCTGTTTTTT. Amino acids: CASSTTGIRDTGELFF.

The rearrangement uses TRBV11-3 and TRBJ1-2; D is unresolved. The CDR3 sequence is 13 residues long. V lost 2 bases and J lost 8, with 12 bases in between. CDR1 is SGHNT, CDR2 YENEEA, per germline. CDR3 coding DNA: TGTGCCAGCAGCTTAAGTCCTACGGCAGGCTACACCTTC. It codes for CASSLSPTAGYTF.

In nucleotides, the CDR3 is TGTGCCTGGGCCCCAGGCAGCTATGGCTACACCTTC. Amino acids: CAWAPGSYGYTF. The gene calls are TRBV30 and TRBJ1-2; D is unresolved. The germline V and J ends were trimmed by 5 bases and 4 bases, with 11 bases remaining between them. The germline gives CDR1 GTSNPN, CDR2 SVGIG (reference sequence). CDR3 length: 12 amino acids.

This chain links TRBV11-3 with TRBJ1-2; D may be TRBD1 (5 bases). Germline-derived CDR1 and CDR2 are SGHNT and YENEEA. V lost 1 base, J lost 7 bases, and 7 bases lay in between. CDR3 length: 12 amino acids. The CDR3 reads CASSLARGGYTF. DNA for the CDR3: TGTGCCAGCAGCTTAGCGAGGGGTGGCTACACCTTC.

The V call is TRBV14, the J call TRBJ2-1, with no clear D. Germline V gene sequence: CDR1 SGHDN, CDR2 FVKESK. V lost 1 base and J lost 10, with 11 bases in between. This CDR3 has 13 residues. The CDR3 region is CASSQGFGGEQFF. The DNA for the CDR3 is TGTGCCAGCAGCCAAGGATTCGGTGGGGAGCAGTTCTTC.